Shown below are 9 T cell receptor beta chains from a single sample sequenced in a study of spatial heterogeneity in lung cancer. Time point in this sample: sample taken at primary tumor resection. Unsorted tumor, nontumor lung tissue or cryopreserved PBMC supplied the whole RNA. TCRdb re-called the 5' RACE reads with MiXCR, one entry per CDR3 protein. The data contain just under 95,000 distinct CDR3 sequences, around 12% of them singletons. The sequencing used PBMCs, collected at surgery. The receptors originated from a male donor with early-stage non-small cell lung cancer.

This clonotype was seen a few times. The chain carries TRBV2 and TRBJ1-3; 8 bases line up with TRBD1. CDR3 length: 14 amino acids. The V and J ends lost 3 bases and 7 bases, in that order; junction bases with no gene match: 5. The V gene's germline CDR1 is SNHLY and CDR2 FYNNEI. CDR3 protein: CASSEIRGRNTIYF. The CDR3 DNA reads as TGTGCCAGCAGTGAGATCAGGGGGCGGAACACCATATATTTT.

This clonotype was picked up many times. V and J are TRBV10-3 and TRBJ2-6; 7 bases are a match to TRBD1. Germline loops: CDR1 ENHRY, CDR2 SYGVKD. The CDR3 has 16 amino acids. V shed 2 bases, J shed 2 bases, and the junction held 3 bases outside the gene matches. DNA of the CDR3: TGTGCCATCAGTGAGGCCAGGGGGACTGGGGCCAACGTCCTGACTTTC. Translation: CAISEARGTGANVLTF.

The sample holds a few counts of this clonotype. V is TRBV5-1 and J is TRBJ1-6; perhaps TRBD1 as D (5 bases). CDR1 is SGHRS, CDR2 YFSETQ, per germline. Trimming took off 0 bases at V and 10 bases at J, with 14 bases between the two ends. CDR3 length: 15 amino acids. CDR3 region: CASSLAGTNRSPLHF. The CDR3 bases are TGCGCCAGCAGCTTGGCCGGGACGAATAGATCACCCCTCCACTTT.

The V call is TRBV7-9, the J call TRBJ2-3; D is unresolved. The CDR3 has 15 residues. From germline, CDR1 is SEHNR and CDR2 FQNEAQ (reference sequence). Trimming stripped 5 bases from V and 0 bases from J, with 12 bases between. The CDR3 sequence is CASSPGPPSTDTQYF. The DNA for the CDR3 is TGTGCCAGCAGCCCGGGTCCCCCAAGCACAGATACGCAGTATTTT. The variable domain in full, with the rest retrieved from reference TRBV7-9 and TRBJ2-3, is DTGVSQNPRHKITKRGQNVTFRCDPISEHNRLYWYRQTLGQGPEFLTYFQNEAQLEKSRLLSDRFSAERPKGSFSTLEIQRTEQGDSAMYLCASSPGPPSTDTQYFGPGTRLTVL.

This clonotype was counted only a few times. The CDR3 reads CSAADRGLDGYTF. CDR3 in DNA: TGCAGTGCTGCGGACAGGGGGCTGGATGGCTACACCTTC. V and J are TRBV20-1 and TRBJ1-2; 11 nucleotides align to TRBD1. The junction had 5 bases not matched to a gene; V was cut back by 5 bases and J by 6 bases. There are 13 residues in the CDR3. Germline assignment: CDR1 DFQATT and CDR2 SNEGSKA (reference sequence).

This clonotype was recorded a few times. The chain employs TRBV20-1 and TRBJ1-5; weak D call: TRBD1 (5 bases). This CDR3 spans 14 amino acids. The V end lost 5 bases, the J end lost 4 bases, and 15 bases lay between the germline ends. From germline, CDR1 is DFQATT and CDR2 SNEGSKA (reference sequence). The CDR3 nucleotides are TGCAGTGCTCGGGACCTTACCACTAATCAGCCCCAGCATTTT. The encoded protein is CSARDLTTNQPQHF.

The gene calls are TRBV2 and TRBJ2-7; TRBD1 matches 8 bases. The V and J ends lost 6 bases and 0 bases, in that order; junction bases with no gene match: 7. This CDR3 has 15 amino acids. Per the germline V gene, CDR1 is SNHLY and CDR2 is FYNNEI. Here the CDR3 reads CASSRDRSVSYEQYF. In DNA form, the CDR3 reads TGTGCCAGCAGCCGGGACAGGTCCGTCTCCTACGAGCAGTACTTC.

The CDR3 here is CASSITGLGTEAFF. DNA for the CDR3: TGTGCCAGCAGTATAACAGGGTTGGGCACTGAAGCTTTCTTT. The V gene is TRBV28, the J gene TRBJ1-1, with a weak D call TRBD1 (6 bases). CDR1 is MDHEN, CDR2 SYDVKM, per germline. This CDR3 has 14 residues. The ends were cut back, 5 bases at V and 4 bases at J, with 14 bases in the middle.

This clonotype was recorded a few times. The chain couples TRBV2 to TRBJ2-1; D uncertain. Trimming removed 9 bases at V and 0 bases at J, with 12 bases between. Germline-derived CDR1 and CDR2 are SNHLY and FYNNEI. This CDR3 has 14 residues. CDR3 residues: CASARGGSYNEQFF. The CDR3, as DNA: TGTGCCAGTGCTCGAGGCGGCTCCTACAATGAGCAGTTCTTC.